Each of the 15 T cell receptor beta chains below was sequenced from the same sample in a study of PD-L1 blockade in urothelial cancer. Clones were sequenced by immunoSEQ multiplex PCR, and TCRdb holds only the in-frame ones, with some missing. Counted here are roughly 49,000 clones, around 90% occurring once; the ten biggest clones make up approximately 7.1%. Sequences were derived from PBMCs, sampled around atezolizumab (anti-PD-L1) treatment. These receptors were collected from a man aged 55-75 years with urothelial cancer.

The chain links TRBV2 to TRBJ1-5; 7 nucleotides agree with TRBD1. The ends lost 3 bases at V and 1 base at J; junction bases unmatched: 0. The CDR3 sequence is 14 residues long. Germline V gene data show CDR1 as SNHLY and CDR2 as FYNNEI. CDR3 nucleotide sequence: TGTGCCAGCAGTGAGACAGGGAGCAATCAGCCCCAGCATTTT. It specifies CASSETGSNQPQHF.

V gene TRBV7-9 combines with J gene TRBJ1-4; 7 bases are a match to TRBD1. The CDR3 totals 16 residues. The germline V gene has CDR1 SEHNR and CDR2 FQNEAQ (reference sequence). V shed 4 bases and J 6 bases; nucleotides not matched to a gene: 11. The CDR3 sequence is CASSSTRGQTYEKLFF. CDR3 bases: TGTGCCAGCAGCTCCACAAGGGGACAGACTTATGAAAAACTGTTTTTT. Looking up the rest from reference TRBV7-9 and TRBJ1-4 gives the full variable domain: DTGVSQNPRHKITKRGQNVTFRCDPISEHNRLYWYRQTLGQGPEFLTYFQNEAQLEKSRLLSDRFSAERPKGSFSTLEIQRTEQGDSAMYLCASSSTRGQTYEKLFFGSGTQLSVL.

The V call is TRBV6-6, the J call TRBJ1-5; 7 bases fit TRBD1. Unmatched junction bases numbered 10, after V lost 8 bases and J lost 0 bases. Germline-derived CDR1 and CDR2 are MNHNY and SVGAGI (reference sequence). The CDR3 has 16 residues. This chain's CDR3 is CASARGRGDSNQPQHF. CDR3 nucleotide sequence: TGTGCCAGCGCCCGGGGCAGGGGGGATAGCAATCAGCCCCAGCATTTT.

This sequence joins TRBV6-5 and TRBJ1-1, with 8 bases fitting TRBD1. Germline V gene sequence: CDR1 MNHEY, CDR2 SVGAGI. The V segment lost 6 bases and the J segment 3 bases; nucleotides outside the gene matches: 6. This CDR3 is built from 14 residues. The CDR3 nucleotides read TGTGCCAGCAGCTCAGGGACAGGTGACACTGAAGCTTTCTTT. This sequence encodes CASSSGTGDTEAFF.

This clone was seen only once. A read error may produce the germline difference seen at one junction end. The gene calls are TRBV9 and TRBJ2-1; 11 nucleotides match TRBD2. This CDR3 is built from 15 residues. CDR1 is SGDLS and CDR2 is YYNGEE in the germline V gene. The DNA of the CDR3 is TGTGCCAGCGGCCAGACTAGCGGGGCGTACAGTGAGCAGTTCTTC. It translates to CASGQTSGAYSEQFF.

This chain joins TRBV18 and TRBJ2-1; 9 bases fit TRBD2. V shed 5 bases, J shed 9 bases, and the junction held 8 bases outside the gene matches. The CDR3 totals 14 residues. Per the germline V gene, CDR1 is KGHSH and CDR2 is LQKENI. Written as DNA, the CDR3 is TGTGCCAGCTCATTGGCGGGGGGGCCGCTTGAGCAGTTCTTC. Its protein is CASSLAGGPLEQFF.

This clone was detected once. This sequence joins TRBV7-5 and TRBJ1-6. TRBV7-5 is deemed a pseudogene. The CDR3 has 16 amino acids. The CDR3 DNA follows: TGTGCCAGAAGCTTAGCCCCCCTTCTAGCCAATTCACCCCTCCACTTT. Protein: CARSLAPLLANSPLHF.

The chain employs TRBV19 and TRBJ1-3; D is perhaps TRBD1 (6 bases). This CDR3 region has 16 residues. V lost 3 bases, J lost 0 bases, and 12 bases lay in between. Germline CDR1 LNHDA, CDR2 SQIVND (reference sequence). CDR3 in amino acids: CASSMYRADSGNTIYF. The CDR3 region has the DNA TGTGCCAGTAGTATGTACAGGGCCGACTCTGGAAACACCATATATTTT.

The CDR3 DNA sequence: TGCAGCGTGTGGGTAGCGGGGGGAAACGACTACGAGCAGTACTTC. This sequence encodes CSVWVAGGNDYEQYF. The rearrangement joins TRBV29-1 to TRBJ2-7; 10 bases fit TRBD2. This CDR3 is 15 amino acids long. Germline trimming cut 6 bases from V and 3 bases from J; bases unmatched to any gene: 11. The germline CDR1 and CDR2 sequences are SQVTM and ANQGSEA.

The CDR3 loop is CAGTQTAYNYGYTF. CDR3 sequence (DNA): TGTGCCGGTACCCAGACAGCTTATAACTATGGCTACACCTTC. J is TRBJ1-2 and V is TRBV30; a possible D gene is TRBD1 (5 bases). From germline, CDR1 is GTSNPN and CDR2 SVGIG (reference sequence). CDR3 size: 14 residues. Trimming removed 8 bases from V and 1 base from J, with 17 bases in between.

The CDR3 sequence is CASSLWPRGGAVTQYF. Here the CDR3 DNA reads TGTGCCAGCAGTTTATGGCCGCGGGGCGGCGCAGTTACGCAGTATTTT. The chain is built from TRBV28 and TRBJ2-3; possible D gene TRBD2, 6 bases. The germline V gene encodes CDR1 MDHEN and CDR2 SYDVKM. V was clipped by 0 bases and J by 8 bases, with 18 bases between them. The CDR3 is made up of 16 amino acids.

V and J are TRBV29-1 and TRBJ2-3, with 12 positions matching TRBD2. CDR1 is SQVTM, CDR2 ANQGSEA, per germline. The CDR3 totals 15 residues. The trim removed 5 bases at V and 1 base at J, leaving 4 bases unmatched. CDR3 in amino acids: CSVTLAGGGTDTQYF. DNA for the CDR3: TGCAGCGTTACCCTAGCGGGGGGGGGCACAGATACGCAGTATTTT.

The J gene is TRBJ2-3, the V gene TRBV30; the match to TRBD2 covers 7 bases. J gave up 11 bases and V 0 bases, and 14 bases lay outside the gene matches. Germline loops: CDR1 GTSNPN, CDR2 SVGIG (reference sequence). This CDR3 is 15 amino acids long. CDR3 region: CAWSVSRRSGTKQYF. In nucleotides, the CDR3 is TGTGCCTGGAGTGTATCCCGCCGCTCCGGGACTAAGCAGTATTTT.

The rearrangement joins TRBV5-1 to TRBJ2-3, with D tentatively TRBD2 (6 bases). CDR1 is SGHRS, CDR2 YFSETQ, per germline. The CDR3 runs 16 residues. The germline V and J ends were trimmed by 0 bases and 0 bases, with 11 bases remaining between them. CDR3 residues: CASSLGGVASTDTQYF. The CDR3 DNA sequence: TGCGCCAGCAGCTTGGGGGGGGTCGCTAGCACAGATACGCAGTATTTT. Variable domain in full (rest from reference TRBV5-1 and TRBJ2-3): KAGVTQTPRYLIKTRGQQVTLSCSPISGHRSVSWYQQTPGQGLQFLFEYFSETQRNKGNFPGRFSGRQFSNSRSEMNVSTLELGDSALYLCASSLGGVASTDTQYFGPGTRLTVL.

This clone was seen a few times. The chain is built from TRBV18 and TRBJ1-1; no firm D call. Trimming removed 3 bases at V and 1 base at J, with 9 bases between. Germline V gene sequence: CDR1 KGHSH, CDR2 LQKENI. The CDR3 covers 14 residues. The CDR3 nucleotides read TGTGCCAGCTCACCCAGGACTCCGAACACTGAAGCTTTCTTT. Translating gives CASSPRTPNTEAFF.